This T cell receptor (beta chain) was recovered during a study of cytomegalovirus exposure and HLA in healthy donors. Overall study: Early released data comprised around 80 million unique TCRs from HLA-typed donors. Study results and caveats: Whilst most TCR sequences proved rare, a subset of public TCRs occurred across many donors. In vitro testing confirmed a few CMV-associated chains as specific for CMV antigens.

Researchers ran the PCR with 60 Vbeta and 13 Jbeta primers. Sequencing was performed with immunoSEQ multiplex PCR; in TCRdb, only in-frame clones are kept and a portion is missing. Among more than 100,000 clones listed, over 70% were seen once. Notes on this clone: Antigen specificity is unknown.

This CDR3 is 12 amino acids long. V lost 4 bases, J lost 4 bases, and 4 bases lay in between. Germline CDR1 and CDR2: MNHEY and SMNVEV (reference sequence). The sequence derives from a middle-aged woman in good health and CMV-seronegative. The chain carries TRBV27 and TRBJ1-4; unclear D gene. Sequenced sample: PBMCs. CDR3 sequence (DNA): TGTGCCAGCAGTTCCGTTAATGAAAAACTGTTTTTT. Amino acid sequence: CASSSVNEKLFF. Together with reference TRBV27 and TRBJ1-4, the CDR3 gives the full variable domain: EAQVTQNPRYLITVTGKKLTVTCSQNMNHEYMSWYRQDPGLGLRQIYYSMNVEVTDKGDVPEGYKVSRKEKRNFPLILESPSPNQTSLYFCASSSVNEKLFFGSGTQLSVL.